The 26 T cell receptor beta chains below were found in one sample sequenced in a study of T cell repertoires in cytomegalovirus infection. TCRdb independently ran MiXCR on the reads; one entry per CDR3 protein. The sample consists of approximately 730,000 distinct CDR3 sequences, around 30% of them appearing once. These receptors are not linked to any known antigen. The specimen comprised cultured PBMCs, sampled from culture after CMV antigen stimulation. The receptors here all came from a human donor in good health (CMV status not recorded). Some clones in this sample may be carry-over from other donors' samples.

The chain carries TRBV6-5 and TRBJ2-3; 10 bases match TRBD2. Germline CDR1 reads MNHEY; CDR2 reads SVGAGI. The CDR3 covers 14 residues. The ends lost 10 bases at V and 7 bases at J; junction bases unmatched: 11. The CDR3 DNA reads TGTGCCAACCGGCTAGCGGGAGTTGAGAATACGCAGTATTTT. This encodes CANRLAGVENTQYF.

The chain is built from TRBV2 and TRBJ1-5; no clear D gene. Trimming left V 3 bases short and J 4 bases short, with 7 bases between. The CDR3 is made up of 13 amino acids. Germline V gene data show CDR1 as SNHLY and CDR2 as FYNNEI. CDR3 sequence reads: CASSESVNQPQHF. CDR3 sequence (DNA): TGTGCCAGCAGTGAGTCGGTTAATCAGCCCCAGCATTTT.

This rearrangement joins TRBV7-2 to TRBJ1-5, with D possibly matching TRBD1 (5 bases). The CDR3 is 13 residues long. The V end was cut by 2 bases, the J end by 11 bases, with 13 bases between. CDR1 is SGHTA, CDR2 FQGNSA, per germline. CDR3 DNA sequence: TGTGCCAGCAGCTTAAGCCCCGGGGGATCCCAGCATTTT. Its translation is CASSLSPGGSQHF.

This clonotype has a handful of counts. Mismatch with germline at one junction end may stem from a read error. The chain recombines TRBV18 with TRBJ2-7; TRBD1 or TRBD2 may be the D gene (6 bases each). This CDR3 comprises 12 residues. Germline lookup yields CDR1 KGHSH and CDR2 LQKENI. The chain's CDR3 is CASAPGGGEQYF. CDR3 bases: TGTGCCAGCGCACCTGGAGGGGGCGAGCAGTACTTC.

The V gene is TRBV5-4, the J gene TRBJ1-1, with 7 nucleotides matching TRBD1. Germline V lookup: CDR1 SGHNT, CDR2 YYREEE (reference sequence). This CDR3 is built from 15 residues. Germline trimming cut 4 bases from V and 4 bases from J; bases unmatched to any gene: 10. CDR3 sequence (DNA): TGTGCCAGCAGCACCAGACAGGGCTGGGGCACTGAAGCTTTCTTT. This translates into CASSTRQGWGTEAFF.

To note about this clonotype: Mismatch with germline at one junction end may stem from a read error. The chain employs TRBV7-2 and TRBJ2-3; no clear D. CDR3 length equals 16 residues. CDR1 is SGHTA and CDR2 is FQGNSA in the germline V gene. The CDR3 sequence: CPSSLTPTLPTDTQYF. DNA of the CDR3: TGTCCCAGCAGCTTAACACCGACCCTCCCCACAGATACGCAGTATTTT.

V is TRBV23-1 and J is TRBJ1-5; D perhaps matches TRBD1 (6 bases). TRBV23-1 is an ORF for which the function is uncertain. V lost 9 bases to trimming and J lost 4 bases, with 13 bases between them. The CDR3 is made up of 13 amino acids. DNA for the CDR3: TGCGCCAGGCGACAGGCACTTAATCAGCCCCAGCATTTT. Translating it yields CARRQALNQPQHF.

This clonotype was counted ten times or more. V gene TRBV5-5 combines with J gene TRBJ1-5; 9 bases align to TRBD1. The V and J ends lost 2 bases and 5 bases, in that order; junction bases with no gene match: 2. Germline CDR1 SGHKS, CDR2 YYEKEE (reference sequence). The length of the CDR3 is 14 residues. CDR3 sequence reads: CASSLRTGDQPQHF. CDR3 DNA: TGTGCCAGCAGCTTAAGGACAGGGGATCAGCCCCAGCATTTT.

The rearrangement links TRBV20-1 to TRBJ1-1; D perhaps matches TRBD1 (6 bases). This CDR3 is built from 13 residues. The V end lost 5 bases, the J end lost 8 bases, and 18 bases lay between the germline ends. Germline V gene data show CDR1 as DFQATT and CDR2 as SNEGSKA (reference sequence). CDR3: CSAPPGEGREAFF. The CDR3 DNA reads TGCAGTGCTCCCCCAGGGGAAGGAAGGGAAGCTTTCTTT.

Many counts were recorded for this clonotype. V is TRBV7-2 and J is TRBJ2-2; 7 nucleotides agree with TRBD2. Losses at the gene ends were 1 base for V and 5 bases for J; bases not matched to a gene: 4. CDR3 length equals 15 residues. CDR1 is SGHTA, CDR2 FQGNSA, per germline. Here the CDR3 DNA reads TGTGCCAGCAGCTTAGGCGGGAGAGGTACCGGGGAGCTGTTTTTT. It specifies CASSLGGRGTGELFF.

This chain links TRBV12-3 or TRBV12-4 with TRBJ1-1, with 7 bases aligning to TRBD1. The CDR3 covers 14 residues. Trimming removed 6 bases from V and 0 bases from J; junction bases left unmatched: 4. CDR3 DNA sequence: TGTGCCAGCAGCCAGGGGGGCTTGAACACTGAAGCTTTCTTT. It is translated as CASSQGGLNTEAFF.

CDR3 protein: CASSYSRRGREKLFF. CDR3 nucleotides: TGTGCCAGCAGTTACTCTCGGCGAGGACGTGAAAAACTGTTTTTT. The chain recombines TRBV6-2 or TRBV6-3 with TRBJ1-4; D remains ambiguous. Trimming cost V 0 bases and J 7 bases, with 12 bases left between them. Germline CDR1 MNHEY, CDR2 SVGEGT. This CDR3 is built from 15 residues.

The table lists this clonotype with a few counts. The chain recombines TRBV7-9 with TRBJ2-7; D possibly corresponds to TRBD1 (5 bases). V was cut by 5 bases and J by 3 bases, with 14 bases left in between. The CDR3 contains 14 residues. Germline V gene sequence: CDR1 SEHNR, CDR2 FQNEAQ (reference sequence). Here the CDR3 DNA reads TGTGCCAGCAGCACCCCGCTCGACAGCTACGAGCAGTACTTC. This gives the protein CASSTPLDSYEQYF.

This clonotype was recorded a few times. J is TRBJ2-2 and V is TRBV5-4; possibly TRBD1 for D (5 bases). V gave up 4 bases and J gave up 3 bases, with 13 bases separating them. The CDR3 has 15 residues. Germline CDR1 is SGHNT and CDR2 is YYREEE (reference sequence). In DNA form, the CDR3 reads TGTGCCAGCAGCCGGGTAGACAGAGACACCGGGGAGCTGTTTTTT. Translation: CASSRVDRDTGELFF.

The genes are TRBV19 and TRBJ2-3; 7 bases align to TRBD1. V lost 5 bases and J lost 2; bases outside the gene matches: 10. Germline CDR1 reads LNHDA; CDR2 reads SQIVND (reference sequence). This CDR3 contains 16 residues. The CDR3 here is CASSGTKTGNTDTQYF. The CDR3 coding sequence is TGTGCCAGTAGTGGAACGAAGACAGGGAACACAGATACGCAGTATTTT.

The chain recombines TRBV6-1 with TRBJ2-4; 12 nucleotides align to TRBD2. V shed 4 bases and J 1 base; nucleotides not matched to a gene: 5. The CDR3 runs to 17 residues. Germline V gene lookup returns CDR1 MNHNS and CDR2 SASEGT. This CDR3 is CASSGRLAGEAKNIQYF. CDR3 nucleotides: TGTGCCAGCAGTGGGAGACTAGCGGGAGAGGCCAAAAACATTCAGTACTTC.

This clonotype was detected only a few times. This chain links TRBV7-7 with TRBJ2-3; 7 bases agree with TRBD2. The CDR3 is 14 amino acids. CDR1 SSHAT and CDR2 FNYEAQ come from the germline V gene (reference sequence). Losses at the gene ends were 5 bases for V and 6 bases for J; bases not matched to a gene: 8. CDR3 loop: CASSQWGGEDTQYF. The CDR3 DNA sequence: TGTGCCAGCAGCCAGTGGGGGGGGGAGGATACGCAGTATTTT.

This clonotype was observed a few times. This chain joins TRBV7-9 and TRBJ1-6; D may be TRBD1 (6 bases). The CDR3 has 19 amino acids. Trimming shortened V by 1 base and J by 0 bases, and 16 bases separated the two germline ends. The V gene's germline CDR1 is SEHNR and CDR2 FQNEAQ (reference sequence). CDR3 DNA sequence: TGTGCCAGCAGCTTAGGGGGGCAGGCGTCGAGCTCCTATAATTCACCCCTCCACTTT. Translating gives CASSLGGQASSSYNSPLHF.

This chain connects TRBV7-8 to TRBJ2-1, with 12 positions matching TRBD2. V lost 3 bases, J lost 6 bases, and 6 bases stayed unmatched. Germline loops: CDR1 SGHVS, CDR2 FQNEAQ. This CDR3 has 16 residues. CDR3 DNA sequence: TGTGCCAGCAGCTTTAATCTAGCGGGGGGGCTCAATGAGCAGTTCTTC. Translating gives CASSFNLAGGLNEQFF. The full variable domain, with the rest looked up from reference TRBV7-8 and TRBJ2-1, is GAGVSQSPRYKVAKRGQDVALRCDPISGHVSLFWYQQALGQGPEFLTYFQNEAQLDKSGLPSDRFFAERPEGSVSTLKIQRTQQEDSAVYLCASSFNLAGGLNEQFFGPGTRLTVL.

This clonotype was seen only a few times. The chain carries TRBV5-4 and TRBJ1-6; 9 positions match TRBD1. CDR3 length: 17 residues. The junction had 6 bases not matched to a gene; V was cut back by 5 bases and J by 0 bases. Germline CDR1 and CDR2: SGHNT and YYREEE (reference sequence). CDR3 amino acids: CASRAGTGSSYNSPLHF. CDR3 nucleotides: TGTGCCAGCAGGGCCGGGACAGGGAGCTCCTATAATTCACCCCTCCACTTT.

This clonotype was found a few times. This chain links TRBV12-3 or TRBV12-4 with TRBJ2-1; 8 nucleotides line up with TRBD2. The CDR3 is 16 amino acids. Trimming took 7 bases from V and 4 from J; bases not matched to a gene: 12. The chain's CDR3 is CASTKQAGGMYNEQFF. The CDR3 DNA is TGTGCCAGCACCAAACAGGCGGGAGGCATGTACAATGAGCAGTTCTTC.

This clonotype was counted a few times. This chain uses TRBV2 with TRBJ2-3; the D is unclear. The germline V and J ends were trimmed by 7 bases and 2 bases, with 13 bases remaining between them. Germline CDR1 and CDR2: SNHLY and FYNNEI. The length of the CDR3 is 14 residues. CDR3 bases: TGTGCCAGCAAGCCAGGAACACACACAGATACGCAGTATTTT. Its protein is CASKPGTHTDTQYF.

This chain uses TRBV28 with TRBJ2-1, with 9 bases lining up with TRBD2. J gave up 3 bases and V 6 bases, and 9 bases lay outside the gene matches. Germline V CDR1 and CDR2: MDHEN, SYDVKM. This CDR3 has 16 amino acids. The CDR3 sequence: CASRSGAGGLYNEQFF. CDR3 bases: TGTGCCAGCAGGTCCGGAGCGGGGGGCCTCTACAATGAGCAGTTCTTC.

This chain joins TRBV7-4 and TRBJ2-1; the D gene is possibly TRBD1 (5 bases). The germline gives CDR1 SGHVT, CDR2 SQSDAQ. V was pared by 1 base and J by 9 bases, with 19 bases between. The CDR3 is made up of 16 amino acids. The DNA of the CDR3 is TGTGCCAGCAGCTTAGATGGTCACGGCAGGGCACGTGAGCAGTTCTTC. It specifies CASSLDGHGRAREQFF.

The chain couples TRBV20-1 to TRBJ2-1; 8 bases agree with TRBD1. Looked up from germline, CDR1 is DFQATT and CDR2 is SNEGSKA (reference sequence). This CDR3 contains 14 residues. V lost 1 base, J lost 7 bases, and 6 bases stayed unmatched. In DNA form, the CDR3 reads TGCAGTGCTAGAGGGGGACAGGCAACTAATGAGCAGTTCTTC. Amino acid sequence: CSARGGQATNEQFF.

The chain employs TRBV10-3 and TRBJ2-3; D not certain. CDR1 ENHRY and CDR2 SYGVKD come from the germline V gene. There are 13 residues in the CDR3. The germline V and J ends were trimmed by 8 bases and 5 bases, with 14 bases remaining between them. The CDR3 loop is CAIHSPQLDTQYF. CDR3 DNA sequence: TGTGCCATCCACAGCCCTCAATTAGATACGCAGTATTTT.